This T cell receptor beta chain was documented in a study of T cell changes during pregnancy in multiple sclerosis. Measured with immunoSEQ multiplex PCR; TCRdb has only the in-frame clones, and not every one. The sample includes more than 90,000 clones, almost 95% of them seen just once. Germline assignment: CDR1 MNHEY and CDR2 SMNVEV (reference sequence). The CDR3 consists of 18 residues. V was clipped by 0 bases and J by 5 bases, with 22 bases between them. The receptor was isolated from a female donor with multiple sclerosis, enrolled in a pregnancy study. The sequenced sample was peripheral blood, obtained after pregnancy. This chain joins TRBV27 and TRBJ1-1; TRBD1 is a possible D gene (6 bases). The CDR3 DNA reads as TGTGCCAGCAGTTTATCCACCCCCGCGGGGGGGGGCCAGACTGAAGCTTTCTTT. It codes for CASSLSTPAGGGQTEAFF.